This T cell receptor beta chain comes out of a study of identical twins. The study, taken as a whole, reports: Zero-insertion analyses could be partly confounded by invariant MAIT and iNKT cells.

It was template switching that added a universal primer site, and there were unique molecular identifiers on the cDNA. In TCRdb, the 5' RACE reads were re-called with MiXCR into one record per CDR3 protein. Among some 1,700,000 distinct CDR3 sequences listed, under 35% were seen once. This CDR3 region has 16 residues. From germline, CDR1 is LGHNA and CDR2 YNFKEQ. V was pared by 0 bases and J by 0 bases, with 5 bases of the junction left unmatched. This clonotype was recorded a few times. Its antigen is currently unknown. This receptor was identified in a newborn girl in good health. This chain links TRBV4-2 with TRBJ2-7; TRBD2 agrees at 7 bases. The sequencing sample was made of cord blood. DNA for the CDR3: TGTGCCAGCAGCCAAGATACTAGCGCGAGCTCCTACGAGCAGTACTTC. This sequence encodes CASSQDTSASSYEQYF.